This T cell receptor (beta chain) appears in the sequencing data of a study of blood T cells in healthy people across ages. Germline loops: CDR1 SGHRS, CDR2 YFSETQ. The CDR3 contains 15 residues. The junction had 9 bases not matched to a gene; V was cut back by 6 bases and J by 10 bases. Overall study results and limits: Whereas aged donors had fewer naive CD4+ cells, long-lived donors had more of them and higher diversity. Any changes in expanded clonotypes were possibly confounded, as donor CMV status remained unknown.

The individuals who served as donors were healthy Caucasians living in Russia, aged roughly 6 to 90. A second PCR, run for 7 to 11 cycles, used a sample-barcoded 5' primer plus a J-beta primer mix. A 12-random-nucleotide template-switch adaptor tagged each cDNA molecule. A single record per CDR3 protein comes from TCRdb applying MiXCR to the 5' RACE reads. This repertoire shows about 670,000 distinct CDR3 sequences, 40% to 45% found once; its top ten account for approximately 31%. This clonotype appeared a few times. Its antigen is not known. V gene TRBV5-1 combines with J gene TRBJ2-1; 14 bases fit TRBD2. The sequenced material came from blood. The clonotype comes from a man older than 75 in good health. The CDR3 nucleotides read TGCGCCAGCAACAAGGGGACTAGCGGGAGCGAGGAGCAGTTCTTC. Residues: CASNKGTSGSEEQFF.